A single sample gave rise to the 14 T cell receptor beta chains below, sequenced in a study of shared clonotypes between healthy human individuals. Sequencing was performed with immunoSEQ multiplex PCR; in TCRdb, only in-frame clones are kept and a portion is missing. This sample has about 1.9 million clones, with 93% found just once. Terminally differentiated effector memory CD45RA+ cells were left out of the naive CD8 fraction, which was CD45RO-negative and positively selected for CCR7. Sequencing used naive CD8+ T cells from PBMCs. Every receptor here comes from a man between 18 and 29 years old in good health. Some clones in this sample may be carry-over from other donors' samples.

CDR3 in amino acids: CASSPGSGETQYF. The CDR3 region has the DNA TGTGCCAGCAGTCCAGGAAGCGGGGAGACCCAGTACTTC. This chain connects TRBV27 to TRBJ2-5, with TRBD2 as a possible D gene (6 bases). Deletions cut 5 bases from V and 5 bases from J, with 12 bases between. Germline CDR1 and CDR2: MNHEY and SMNVEV (reference sequence). CDR3 length equals 13 residues.

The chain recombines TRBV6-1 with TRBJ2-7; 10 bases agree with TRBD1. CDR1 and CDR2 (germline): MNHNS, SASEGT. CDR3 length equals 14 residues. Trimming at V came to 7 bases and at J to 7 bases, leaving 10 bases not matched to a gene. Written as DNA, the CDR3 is TGTGCCAGCAATAGACAGGGGGCAGGGGGAGAGCAGTACTTC. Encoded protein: CASNRQGAGGEQYF.

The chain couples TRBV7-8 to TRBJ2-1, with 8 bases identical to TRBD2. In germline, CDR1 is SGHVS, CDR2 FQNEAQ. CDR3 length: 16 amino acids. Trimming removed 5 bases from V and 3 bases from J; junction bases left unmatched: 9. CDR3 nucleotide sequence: TGTGCCAGCAGCCCATCCGGGACTAGTAGCTACAATGAGCAGTTCTTC. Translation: CASSPSGTSSYNEQFF.

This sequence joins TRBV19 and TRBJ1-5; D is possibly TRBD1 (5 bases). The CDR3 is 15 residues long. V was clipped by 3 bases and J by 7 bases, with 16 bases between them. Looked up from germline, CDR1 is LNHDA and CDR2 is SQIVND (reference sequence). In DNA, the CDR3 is TGTGCCAGTAGTATTGTTCCCTCGGGGGGGCAGCCCCAGCATTTT. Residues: CASSIVPSGGQPQHF.

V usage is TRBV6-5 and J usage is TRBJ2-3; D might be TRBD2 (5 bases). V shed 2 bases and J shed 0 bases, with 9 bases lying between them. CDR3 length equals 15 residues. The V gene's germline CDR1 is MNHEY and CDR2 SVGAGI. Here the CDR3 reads CASSYGELSTDTQYF. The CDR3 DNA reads TGTGCCAGCAGTTACGGGGAGCTCAGCACAGATACGCAGTATTTT.

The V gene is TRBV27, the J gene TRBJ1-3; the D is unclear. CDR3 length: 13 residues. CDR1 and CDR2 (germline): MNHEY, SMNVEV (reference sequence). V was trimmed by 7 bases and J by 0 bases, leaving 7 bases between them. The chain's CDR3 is CASKLLSGNTIYF. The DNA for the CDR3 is TGTGCCAGCAAGCTGCTCTCTGGAAACACCATATATTTT.

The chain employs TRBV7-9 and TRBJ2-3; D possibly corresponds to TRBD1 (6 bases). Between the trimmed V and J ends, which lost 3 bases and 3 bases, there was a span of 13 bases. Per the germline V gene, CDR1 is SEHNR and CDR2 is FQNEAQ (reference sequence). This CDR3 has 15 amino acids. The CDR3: CASSLGQGLTDTQYF. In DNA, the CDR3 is TGTGCCAGCAGCTTGGGGCAGGGGCTGACAGATACGCAGTATTTT.

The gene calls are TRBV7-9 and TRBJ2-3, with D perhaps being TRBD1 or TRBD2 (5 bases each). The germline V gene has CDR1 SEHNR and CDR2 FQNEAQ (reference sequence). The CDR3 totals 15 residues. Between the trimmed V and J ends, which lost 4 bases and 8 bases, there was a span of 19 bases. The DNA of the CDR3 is TGTGCCAGCAGCTGGGGCGGGCAGAAAGTTGGTACGCAGTATTTT. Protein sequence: CASSWGGQKVGTQYF.

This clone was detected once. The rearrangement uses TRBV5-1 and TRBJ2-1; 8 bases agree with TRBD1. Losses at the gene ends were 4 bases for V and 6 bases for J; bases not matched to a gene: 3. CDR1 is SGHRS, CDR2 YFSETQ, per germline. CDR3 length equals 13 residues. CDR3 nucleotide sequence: TGCGCCAGCAGCAGGACAGGGTTCAATGAGCAGTTCTTC. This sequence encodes CASSRTGFNEQFF.

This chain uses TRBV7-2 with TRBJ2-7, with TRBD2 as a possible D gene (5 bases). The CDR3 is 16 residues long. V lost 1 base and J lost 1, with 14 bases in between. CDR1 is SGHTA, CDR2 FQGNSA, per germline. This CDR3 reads CASSLGGPELSYEQYF. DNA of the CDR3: TGTGCCAGCAGCTTAGGAGGGCCCGAACTATCCTACGAGCAGTACTTC.

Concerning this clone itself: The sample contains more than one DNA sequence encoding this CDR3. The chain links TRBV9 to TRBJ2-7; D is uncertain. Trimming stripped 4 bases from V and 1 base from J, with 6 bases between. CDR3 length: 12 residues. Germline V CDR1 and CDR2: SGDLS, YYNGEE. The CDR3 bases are TGTGCCAGCAGCCCCTCATCCTACGAGCAGTACTTC. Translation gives CASSPSSYEQYF.

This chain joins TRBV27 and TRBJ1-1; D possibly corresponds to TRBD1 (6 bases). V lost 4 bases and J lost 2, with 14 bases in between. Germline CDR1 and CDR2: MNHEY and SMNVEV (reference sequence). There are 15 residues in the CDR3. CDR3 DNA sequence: TGTGCCAGCAGTTCGGGGGCAGGGGCTAACACTGAAGCTTTCTTT. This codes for CASSSGAGANTEAFF.

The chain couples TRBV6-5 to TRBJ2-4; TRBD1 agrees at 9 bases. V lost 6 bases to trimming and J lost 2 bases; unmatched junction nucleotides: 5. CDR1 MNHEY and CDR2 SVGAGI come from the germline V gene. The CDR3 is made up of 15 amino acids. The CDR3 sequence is CASRPQGAPKNIQYF. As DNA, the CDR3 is TGTGCCAGCAGGCCACAGGGGGCTCCCAAAAACATTCAGTACTTC.

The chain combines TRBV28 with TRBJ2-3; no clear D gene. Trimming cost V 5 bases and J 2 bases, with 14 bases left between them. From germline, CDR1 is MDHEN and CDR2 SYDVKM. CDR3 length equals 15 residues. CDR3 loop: CASSPLDGFTDTQYF. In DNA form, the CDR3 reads TGTGCCAGCAGTCCCCTCGACGGGTTCACAGATACGCAGTATTTT. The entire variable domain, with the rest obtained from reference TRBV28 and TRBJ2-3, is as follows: DVKVTQSSRYLVKRTGEKVFLECVQDMDHENMFWYRQDPGLGLRLIYFSYDVKMKEKGDIPEGYSVSREKKERFSLILESASTNQTSMYLCASSPLDGFTDTQYFGPGTRLTVL.